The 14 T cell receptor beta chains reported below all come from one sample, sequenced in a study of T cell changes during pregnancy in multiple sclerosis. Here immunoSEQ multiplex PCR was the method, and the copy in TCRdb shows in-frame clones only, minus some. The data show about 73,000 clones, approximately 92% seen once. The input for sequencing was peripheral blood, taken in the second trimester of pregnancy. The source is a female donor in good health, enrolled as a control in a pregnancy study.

For the CDR3, the DNA is TGTGCCAGCAGCTTAGCCAACAGGGTGGATACGCAGTATTTT. This encodes CASSLANRVDTQYF. The J gene is TRBJ2-3, the V gene TRBV7-2, with D perhaps TRBD1 (6 bases). Germline lookup yields CDR1 SGHTA and CDR2 FQGNSA. This CDR3 comprises 14 residues. Between the trimmed V and J ends, which lost 0 bases and 6 bases, there was a span of 10 bases. The full variable domain, completed using reference TRBV7-2 and TRBJ2-3, is GAGVSQSPSNKVTEKGKDVELRCDPISGHTALYWYRQSLGQGLEFLIYFQGNSAPDKSGLPSDRFSAERTGGSVSTLTIQRTQQEDSAVYLCASSLANRVDTQYFGPGTRLTVL.

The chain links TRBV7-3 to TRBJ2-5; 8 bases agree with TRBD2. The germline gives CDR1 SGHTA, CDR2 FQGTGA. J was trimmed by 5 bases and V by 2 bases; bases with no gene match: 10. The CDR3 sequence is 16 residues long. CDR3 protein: CASSLVRGGPLETQYF. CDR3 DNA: TGTGCCAGCAGCTTAGTCCGGGGGGGGCCTTTGGAGACCCAGTACTTC.

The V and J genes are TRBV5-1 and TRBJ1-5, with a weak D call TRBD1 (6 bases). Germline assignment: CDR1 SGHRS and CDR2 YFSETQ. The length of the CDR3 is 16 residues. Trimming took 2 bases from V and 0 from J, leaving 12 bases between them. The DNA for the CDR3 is TGCGCCAGCAGCTTTCTTCCAGGGGATAGCAATCAGCCCCAGCATTTT. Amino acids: CASSFLPGDSNQPQHF.

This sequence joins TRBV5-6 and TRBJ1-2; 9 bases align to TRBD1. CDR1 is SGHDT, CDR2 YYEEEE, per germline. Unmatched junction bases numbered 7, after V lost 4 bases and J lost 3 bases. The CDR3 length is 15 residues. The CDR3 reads CASSETGGADYGYTF. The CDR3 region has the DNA TGTGCCAGCAGCGAAACAGGGGGCGCGGACTATGGCTACACCTTC.

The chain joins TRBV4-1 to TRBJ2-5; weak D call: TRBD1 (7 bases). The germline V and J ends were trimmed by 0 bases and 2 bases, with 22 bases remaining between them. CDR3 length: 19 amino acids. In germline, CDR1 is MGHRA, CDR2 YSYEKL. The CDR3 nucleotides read TGCGCCAGCAGCCAAGATTTCAGAGGGACAGCCGGGAGACAAGAGACCCAGTACTTC. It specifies CASSQDFRGTAGRQETQYF.

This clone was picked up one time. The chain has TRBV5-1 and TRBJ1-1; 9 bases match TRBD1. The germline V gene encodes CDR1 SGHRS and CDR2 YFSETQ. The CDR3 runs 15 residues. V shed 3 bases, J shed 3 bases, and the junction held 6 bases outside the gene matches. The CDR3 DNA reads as TGCGCCAGCAGCTGGGGACAGGGAGGGGACACTGAAGCTTTCTTT. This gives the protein CASSWGQGGDTEAFF.

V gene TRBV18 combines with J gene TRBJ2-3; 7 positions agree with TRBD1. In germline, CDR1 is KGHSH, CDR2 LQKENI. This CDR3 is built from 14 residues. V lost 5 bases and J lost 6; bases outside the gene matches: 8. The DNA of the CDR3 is TGTGCCAGCTCAGGTGGGACAGAGGGGGATACGCAGTATTTT. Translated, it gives CASSGGTEGDTQYF. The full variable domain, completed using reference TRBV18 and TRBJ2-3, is NAGVMQNPRHLVRRRGQEARLRCSPMKGHSHVYWYRQLPEEGLKFMVYLQKENIIDESGMPKERFSAEFPKEGPSILRIQQVVRGDSAAYFCASSGGTEGDTQYFGPGTRLTVL.

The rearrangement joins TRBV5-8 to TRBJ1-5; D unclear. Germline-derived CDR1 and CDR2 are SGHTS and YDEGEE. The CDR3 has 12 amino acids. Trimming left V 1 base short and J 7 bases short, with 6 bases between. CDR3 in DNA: TGTGCCAGCAGCTTGTATGGCCAGCCCCAGCATTTT. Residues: CASSLYGQPQHF.

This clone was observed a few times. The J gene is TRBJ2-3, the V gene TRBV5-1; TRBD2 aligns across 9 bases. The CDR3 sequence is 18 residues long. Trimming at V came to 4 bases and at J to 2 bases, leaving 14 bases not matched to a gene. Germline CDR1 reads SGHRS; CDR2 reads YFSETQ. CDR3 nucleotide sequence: TGCGCCAGCAGCACCCGATGGACTAGCGTTACCGTCACAGATACGCAGTATTTT. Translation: CASSTRWTSVTVTDTQYF. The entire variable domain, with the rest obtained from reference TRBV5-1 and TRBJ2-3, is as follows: KAGVTQTPRYLIKTRGQQVTLSCSPISGHRSVSWYQQTPGQGLQFLFEYFSETQRNKGNFPGRFSGRQFSNSRSEMNVSTLELGDSALYLCASSTRWTSVTVTDTQYFGPGTRLTVL.

The CDR3 coding sequence is TGTGCCAGCAGTGAGTCGGGGGTTGGCTACACCTTC. It codes for CASSESGVGYTF. The chain carries TRBV6-4 and TRBJ1-2; possibly TRBD1 for D (5 bases). The V gene's germline CDR1 is MRHNA and CDR2 SNTAGT. The CDR3 has 12 residues. Deletions cut 3 bases from V and 7 bases from J, with 9 bases between.

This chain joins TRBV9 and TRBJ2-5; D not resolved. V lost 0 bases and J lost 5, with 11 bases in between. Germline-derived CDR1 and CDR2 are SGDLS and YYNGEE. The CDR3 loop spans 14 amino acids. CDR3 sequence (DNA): TGTGCCAGCAGCGTAGGTCCTAACGGGGAGACCCAGTACTTC. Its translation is CASSVGPNGETQYF.

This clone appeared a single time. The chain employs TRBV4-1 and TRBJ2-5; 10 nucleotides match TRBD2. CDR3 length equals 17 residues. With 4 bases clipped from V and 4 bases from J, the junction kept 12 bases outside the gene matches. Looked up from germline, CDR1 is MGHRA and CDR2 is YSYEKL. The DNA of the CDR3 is TGCGCCAGCAGCCTAAGTGGGGAGCGGGGGGGTTCAGAGACCCAGTACTTC. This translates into CASSLSGERGGSETQYF.

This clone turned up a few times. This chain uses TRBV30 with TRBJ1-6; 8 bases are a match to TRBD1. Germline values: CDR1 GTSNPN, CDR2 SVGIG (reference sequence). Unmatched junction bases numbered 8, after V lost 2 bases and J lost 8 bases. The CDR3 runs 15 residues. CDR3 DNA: TGTGCCTGGAGTAGGATGACAGGGGCGGATTCACCCCTCCACTTT. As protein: CAWSRMTGADSPLHF.

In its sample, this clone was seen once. The CDR3 coding sequence is TGTGCCATCAGCTCCGGGGTGACGGGTCAGCCCCAGCATTTT. This gives the protein CAISSGVTGQPQHF. The chain uses TRBV10-3 and TRBJ1-5, with D unresolved. Germline assignment: CDR1 ENHRY and CDR2 SYGVKD. This CDR3 spans 14 amino acids. Deletions cut 6 bases from V and 6 bases from J, with 15 bases between.